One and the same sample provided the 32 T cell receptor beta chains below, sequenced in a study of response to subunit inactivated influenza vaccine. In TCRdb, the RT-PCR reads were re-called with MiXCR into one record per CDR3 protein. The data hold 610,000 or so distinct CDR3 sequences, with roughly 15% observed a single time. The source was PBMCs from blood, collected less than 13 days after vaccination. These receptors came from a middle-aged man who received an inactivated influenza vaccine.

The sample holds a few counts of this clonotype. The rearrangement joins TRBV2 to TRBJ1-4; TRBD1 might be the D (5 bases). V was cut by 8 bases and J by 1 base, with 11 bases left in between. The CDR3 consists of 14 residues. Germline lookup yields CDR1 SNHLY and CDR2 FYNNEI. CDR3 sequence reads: CASRWGQTNEKLFF. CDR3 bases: TGTGCCAGCCGCTGGGGCCAAACTAATGAAAAACTGTTTTTT.

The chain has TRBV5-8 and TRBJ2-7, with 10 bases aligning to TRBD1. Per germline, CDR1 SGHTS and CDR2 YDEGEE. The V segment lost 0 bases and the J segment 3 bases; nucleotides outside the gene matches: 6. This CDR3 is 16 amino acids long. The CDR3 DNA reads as TGTGCCAGCAGCTTGGCAGGGACAGGGGCTCGCTACGAGCAGTACTTC. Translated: CASSLAGTGARYEQYF.

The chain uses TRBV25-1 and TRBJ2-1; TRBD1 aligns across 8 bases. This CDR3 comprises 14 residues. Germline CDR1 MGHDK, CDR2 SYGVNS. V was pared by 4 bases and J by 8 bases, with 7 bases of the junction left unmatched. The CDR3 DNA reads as TGTGCCAGCAGTGTAGCAGGGGGCAGGGATGAGCAGTTCTTC. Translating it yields CASSVAGGRDEQFF. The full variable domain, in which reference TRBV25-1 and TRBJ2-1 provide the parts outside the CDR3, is EADIYQTPRYLVIGTGKKITLECSQTMGHDKMYWYQQDPGMELHLIHYSYGVNSTEKGDLSSESTVSRIRTEHFPLTLESARPSHTSQYLCASSVAGGRDEQFFGPGTRLTVL.

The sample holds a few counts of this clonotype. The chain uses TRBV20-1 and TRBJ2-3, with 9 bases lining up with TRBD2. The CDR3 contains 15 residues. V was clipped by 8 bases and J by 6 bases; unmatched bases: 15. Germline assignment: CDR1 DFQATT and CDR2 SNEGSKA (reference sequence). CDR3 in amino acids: CSSFFSGSVLDTQYF. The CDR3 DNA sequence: TGCAGTTCTTTCTTTAGCGGGAGTGTTTTGGATACGCAGTATTTT.

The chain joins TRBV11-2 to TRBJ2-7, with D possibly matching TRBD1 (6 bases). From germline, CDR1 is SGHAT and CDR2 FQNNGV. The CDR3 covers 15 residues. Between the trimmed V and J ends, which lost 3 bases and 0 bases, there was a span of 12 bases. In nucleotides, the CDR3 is TGTGCCAGCAGCTTTTACAGGGCGAGCTCCTACGAGCAGTACTTC. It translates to CASSFYRASSYEQYF.

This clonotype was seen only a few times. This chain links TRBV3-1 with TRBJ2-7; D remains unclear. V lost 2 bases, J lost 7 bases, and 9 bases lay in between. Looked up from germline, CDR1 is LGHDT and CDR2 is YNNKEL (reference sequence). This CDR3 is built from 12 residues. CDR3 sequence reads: CASSQHTGEQYF. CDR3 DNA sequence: TGTGCCAGCAGCCAACACACCGGGGAGCAGTACTTC.

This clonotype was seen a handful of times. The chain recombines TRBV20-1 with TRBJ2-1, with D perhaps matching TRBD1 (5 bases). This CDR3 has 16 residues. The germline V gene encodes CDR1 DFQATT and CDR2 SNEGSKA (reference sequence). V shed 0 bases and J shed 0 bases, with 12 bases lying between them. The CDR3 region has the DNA TGCAGTGCTAGAGATGTTCGGCAGGGCTCCTACAATGAGCAGTTCTTC. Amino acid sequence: CSARDVRQGSYNEQFF.

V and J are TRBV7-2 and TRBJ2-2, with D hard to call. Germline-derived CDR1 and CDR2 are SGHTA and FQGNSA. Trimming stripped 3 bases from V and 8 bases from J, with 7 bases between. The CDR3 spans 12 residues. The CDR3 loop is CASSFLMGELFF. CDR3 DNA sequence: TGTGCCAGCAGCTTCCTGATGGGGGAGCTGTTTTTT.

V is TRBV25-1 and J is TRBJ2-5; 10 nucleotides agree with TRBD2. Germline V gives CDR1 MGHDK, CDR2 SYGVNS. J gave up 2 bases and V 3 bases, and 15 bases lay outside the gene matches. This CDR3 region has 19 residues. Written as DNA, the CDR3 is TGTGCCAGCAGTGAGGGGGAACTAGCGGGGTTCTTTCCTCAAGAGACCCAGTACTTC. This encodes CASSEGELAGFFPQETQYF.

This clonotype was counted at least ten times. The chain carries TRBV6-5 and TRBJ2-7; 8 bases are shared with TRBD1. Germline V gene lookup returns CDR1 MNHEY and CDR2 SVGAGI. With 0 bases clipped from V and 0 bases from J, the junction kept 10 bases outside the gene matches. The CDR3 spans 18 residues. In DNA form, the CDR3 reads TGTGCCAGCAGTTACTCGACCTCGGACAGGGCCCGCTCCTACGAGCAGTACTTC. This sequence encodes CASSYSTSDRARSYEQYF.

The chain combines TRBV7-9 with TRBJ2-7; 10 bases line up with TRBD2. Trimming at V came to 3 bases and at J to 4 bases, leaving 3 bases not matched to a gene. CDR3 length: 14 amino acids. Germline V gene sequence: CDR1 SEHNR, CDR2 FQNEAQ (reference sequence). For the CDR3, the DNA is TGTGCCAGCAGCTTTAGCGGGAGGCAGTACGAGCAGTACTTC. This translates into CASSFSGRQYEQYF.

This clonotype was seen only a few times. CDR3 DNA sequence: TGTGCCAGCAGTCGACAGGGGCTAGCCAAAAACATTCAGTACTTC. Translating it yields CASSRQGLAKNIQYF. The V call is TRBV11-2, the J call TRBJ2-4, with 8 bases aligning to TRBD1. The CDR3 consists of 15 residues. Germline CDR1 and CDR2: SGHAT and FQNNGV. V lost 6 bases and J lost 0; bases outside the gene matches: 4.

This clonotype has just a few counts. The CDR3 reads CASTDLDIQYF. CDR3 DNA sequence: TGTGCCAGCACAGATTTGGACATTCAGTACTTC. The rearrangement links TRBV6-2 or TRBV6-3 to TRBJ2-4; the D is unclear. CDR3 length: 11 amino acids. Per germline, CDR1 MNHEY and CDR2 SVGEGT. V was shortened by 7 bases and J by 8 bases, with 9 bases between the two germline ends.

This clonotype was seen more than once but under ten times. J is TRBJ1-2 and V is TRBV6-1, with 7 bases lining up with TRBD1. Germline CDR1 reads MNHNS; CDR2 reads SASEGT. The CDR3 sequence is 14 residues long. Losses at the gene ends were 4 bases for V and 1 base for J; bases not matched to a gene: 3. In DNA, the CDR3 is TGTGCCAGCAGTGCGGACAGGCTTAACTATGGCTACACCTTC. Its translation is CASSADRLNYGYTF.

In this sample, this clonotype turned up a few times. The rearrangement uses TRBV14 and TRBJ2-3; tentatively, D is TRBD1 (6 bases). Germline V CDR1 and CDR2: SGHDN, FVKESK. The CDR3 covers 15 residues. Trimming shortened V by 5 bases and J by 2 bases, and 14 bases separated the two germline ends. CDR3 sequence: CASSITGPTTDTQYF. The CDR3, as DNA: TGTGCCAGCAGCATAACAGGGCCCACCACAGATACGCAGTATTTT.

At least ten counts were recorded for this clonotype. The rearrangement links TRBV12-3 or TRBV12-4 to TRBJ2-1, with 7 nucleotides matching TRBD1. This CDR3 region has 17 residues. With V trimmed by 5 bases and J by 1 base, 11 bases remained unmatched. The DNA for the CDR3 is TGTGCCAGCAGTGCGAACCCCCGACAGGGATCCTACAATGAGCAGTTCTTC. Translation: CASSANPRQGSYNEQFF.

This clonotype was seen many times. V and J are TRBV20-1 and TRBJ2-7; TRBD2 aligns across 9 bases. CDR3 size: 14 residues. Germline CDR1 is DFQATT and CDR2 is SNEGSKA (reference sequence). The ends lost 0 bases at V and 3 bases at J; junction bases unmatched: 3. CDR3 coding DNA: TGCAGTGCTAGAGACAAGCGGGAGGACTACGAGCAGTACTTC. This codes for CSARDKREDYEQYF.

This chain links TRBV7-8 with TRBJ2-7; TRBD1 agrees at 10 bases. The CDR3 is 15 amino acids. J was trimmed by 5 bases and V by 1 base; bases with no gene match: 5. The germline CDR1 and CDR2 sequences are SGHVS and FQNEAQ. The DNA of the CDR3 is TGTGCCAGCAGCTTAGACCGGGACAGGGGTCACGAGCAGTACTTC. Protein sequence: CASSLDRDRGHEQYF. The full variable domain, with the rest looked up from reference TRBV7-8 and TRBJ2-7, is GAGVSQSPRYKVAKRGQDVALRCDPISGHVSLFWYQQALGQGPEFLTYFQNEAQLDKSGLPSDRFFAERPEGSVSTLKIQRTQQEDSAVYLCASSLDRDRGHEQYFGPGTRLTVT.

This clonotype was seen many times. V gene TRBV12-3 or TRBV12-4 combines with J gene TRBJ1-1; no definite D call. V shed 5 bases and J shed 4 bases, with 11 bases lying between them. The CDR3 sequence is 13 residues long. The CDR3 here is CASSPGVGTEAFF. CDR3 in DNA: TGTGCCAGCAGTCCAGGAGTGGGCACTGAAGCTTTCTTT.

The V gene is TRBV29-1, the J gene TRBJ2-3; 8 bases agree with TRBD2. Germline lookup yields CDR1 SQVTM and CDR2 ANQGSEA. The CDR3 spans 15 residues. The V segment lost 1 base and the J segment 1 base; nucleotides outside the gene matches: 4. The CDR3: CSVEGAGGGTDTQYF. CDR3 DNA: TGCAGCGTTGAAGGGGCGGGAGGTGGCACAGATACGCAGTATTTT.

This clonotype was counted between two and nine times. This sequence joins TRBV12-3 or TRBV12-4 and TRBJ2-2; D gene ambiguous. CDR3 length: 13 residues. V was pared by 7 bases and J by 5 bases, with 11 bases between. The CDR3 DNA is TGTGCCAGCAACCCAGCCCGGACCGGGGAGCTGTTTTTT. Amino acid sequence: CASNPARTGELFF.

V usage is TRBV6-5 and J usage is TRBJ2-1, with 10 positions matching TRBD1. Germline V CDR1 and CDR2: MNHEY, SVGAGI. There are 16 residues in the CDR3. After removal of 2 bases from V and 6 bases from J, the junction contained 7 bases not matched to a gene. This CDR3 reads CASSYPKTGGFNEQFF. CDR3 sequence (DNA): TGTGCCAGCAGTTACCCAAAGACAGGGGGCTTCAATGAGCAGTTCTTC.

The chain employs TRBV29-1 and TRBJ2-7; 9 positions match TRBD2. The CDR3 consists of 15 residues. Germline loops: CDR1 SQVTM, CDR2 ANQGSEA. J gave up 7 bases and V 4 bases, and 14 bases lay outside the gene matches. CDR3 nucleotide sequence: TGCAGCGTTGCCGGGACTAGCTGGGGGGCGTGGGAGCAGTACTTC. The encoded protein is CSVAGTSWGAWEQYF.

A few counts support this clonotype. Written as DNA, the CDR3 is TGCAGTGCTAGCGGCCAGACAGAAGCTTTCTTT. Residues: CSASGQTEAFF. The chain joins TRBV20-1 to TRBJ1-1; D gene uncertain. CDR3 size: 11 residues. The V end lost 3 bases, the J end lost 8 bases, and 10 bases lay between the germline ends. The V gene's germline CDR1 is DFQATT and CDR2 SNEGSKA (reference sequence).

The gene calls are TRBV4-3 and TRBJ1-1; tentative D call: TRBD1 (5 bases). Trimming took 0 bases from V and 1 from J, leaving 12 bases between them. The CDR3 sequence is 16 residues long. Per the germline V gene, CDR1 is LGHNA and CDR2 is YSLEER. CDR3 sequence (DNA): TGCGCCAGCAGCCAAGATGACCGGGGGTGGAACACTGAAGCTTTCTTT. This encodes CASSQDDRGWNTEAFF.

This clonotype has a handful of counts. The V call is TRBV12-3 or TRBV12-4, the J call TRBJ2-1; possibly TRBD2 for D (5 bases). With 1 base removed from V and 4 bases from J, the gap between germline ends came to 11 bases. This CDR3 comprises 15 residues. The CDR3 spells CASSLVGNGYNEQFF. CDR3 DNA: TGTGCCAGCAGTTTAGTCGGGAATGGGTACAATGAGCAGTTCTTC.

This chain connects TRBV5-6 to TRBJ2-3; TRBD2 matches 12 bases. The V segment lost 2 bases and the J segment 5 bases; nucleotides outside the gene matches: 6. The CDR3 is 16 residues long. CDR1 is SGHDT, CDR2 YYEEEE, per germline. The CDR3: CASSFLAGGNKDTQYF. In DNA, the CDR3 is TGTGCCAGCAGCTTCCTAGCGGGGGGGAACAAAGATACGCAGTATTTT. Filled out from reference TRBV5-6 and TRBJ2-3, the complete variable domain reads DAGVTQSPTHLIKTRGQQVTLRCSPKSGHDTVSWYQQALGQGPQFIFQYYEEEERQRGNFPDRFSGHQFPNYSSELNVNALLLGDSALYLCASSFLAGGNKDTQYFGPGTRLTVL.

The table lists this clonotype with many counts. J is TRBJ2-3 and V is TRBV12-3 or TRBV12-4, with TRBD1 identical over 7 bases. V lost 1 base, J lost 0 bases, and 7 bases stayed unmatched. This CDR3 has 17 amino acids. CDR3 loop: CASSLGRTGRSTDTQYF. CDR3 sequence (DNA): TGTGCCAGCAGTTTAGGTAGGACAGGACGAAGCACAGATACGCAGTATTTT.

In DNA form, the CDR3 reads TGCGCCAGCAGTCCGTCGGGAGTCTCTGGAAACACCATATATTTT. Translation gives CASSPSGVSGNTIYF. The chain has TRBV5-1 and TRBJ1-3; D not certain. Germline CDR1 is SGHRS and CDR2 is YFSETQ. The CDR3 is made up of 15 amino acids. The germline V and J ends were trimmed by 5 bases and 0 bases, with 12 bases remaining between them.

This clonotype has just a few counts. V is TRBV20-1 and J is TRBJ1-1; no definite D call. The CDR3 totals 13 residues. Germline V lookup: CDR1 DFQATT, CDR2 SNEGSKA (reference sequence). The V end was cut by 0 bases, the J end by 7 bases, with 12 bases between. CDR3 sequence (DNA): TGCAGTGCTAGAGATCTCAGGTACCTTGAAGCTTTCTTT. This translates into CSARDLRYLEAFF.

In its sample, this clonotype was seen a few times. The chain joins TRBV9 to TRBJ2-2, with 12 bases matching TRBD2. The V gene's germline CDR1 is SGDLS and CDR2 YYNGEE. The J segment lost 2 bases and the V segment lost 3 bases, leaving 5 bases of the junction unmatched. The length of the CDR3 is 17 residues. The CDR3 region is CASSDRLAGANTGELFF. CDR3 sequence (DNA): TGTGCCAGCAGCGACAGACTAGCGGGAGCAAACACCGGGGAGCTGTTTTTT.

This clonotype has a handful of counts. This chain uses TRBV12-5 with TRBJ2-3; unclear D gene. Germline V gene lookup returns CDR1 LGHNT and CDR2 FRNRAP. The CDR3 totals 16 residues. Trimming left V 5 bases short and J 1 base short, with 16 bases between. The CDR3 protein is CASGLELGRRTDTQYF. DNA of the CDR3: TGTGCTAGTGGTCTCGAGCTCGGGCGACGCACAGATACGCAGTATTTT. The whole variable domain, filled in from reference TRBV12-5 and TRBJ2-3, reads DARVTQTPRHKVTEMGQEVTMRCQPILGHNTVFWYRQTMMQGLELLAYFRNRAPLDDSGMPKDRFSAEMPDATLATLKIQPSEPRDSAVYFCASGLELGRRTDTQYFGPGTRLTVL.